These 20 T cell receptor beta chains came from one sample sequenced in a study of PD-1 blockade in classical Hodgkin lymphoma. Sequencing used immunoSEQ multiplex PCR; TCRdb keeps in-frame clones, though not all of them. The sample shows about 50,000 clones, around 90% of them seen only once. Time point: cycle 4 day 1 (C4D1), after 6 weeks of nivolumab. All patients experienced relapse after autologous stem cell transplantation, and brentuximab vedotin exposure was variable. The sample consisted of peripheral blood mononuclear cells (PBMCs), taken before the fourth cycle of nivolumab. The receptor source for this set is a human donor with classical Hodgkin lymphoma.

The CDR3 nucleotides read TGCAGCGTTGAAGGCGGCGCATACCAAGAGACCCAGTACTTC. Translated: CSVEGGAYQETQYF. The rearrangement joins TRBV29-1 to TRBJ2-5; no reliable D call. Germline CDR1 SQVTM, CDR2 ANQGSEA. With 1 base removed from V and 0 bases from J, the gap between germline ends came to 9 bases. The CDR3 totals 14 residues. The full variable domain, rest sourced from reference TRBV29-1 and TRBJ2-5, is SAVISQKPSRDICQRGTSLTIQCQVDSQVTMMFWYRQQPGQSLTLIATANQGSEATYESGFVIDKFPISRPNLTFSTLTVSNMSPEDSSIYLCSVEGGAYQETQYFGPGTRLLVL.

CDR3 amino acids: CASGSGYGYTF. CDR3 coding DNA: TGCGCCAGCGGGTCAGGCTATGGCTACACCTTC. The rearrangement joins TRBV5-1 to TRBJ1-2; D is unclear. V was cut by 7 bases and J by 4 bases, with 8 bases left in between. The length of the CDR3 is 11 residues. The germline V gene has CDR1 SGHRS and CDR2 YFSETQ. The complete variable domain, with remaining parts taken from reference TRBV5-1 and TRBJ1-2, reads KAGVTQTPRYLIKTRGQQVTLSCSPISGHRSVSWYQQTPGQGLQFLFEYFSETQRNKGNFPGRFSGRQFSNSRSEMNVSTLELGDSALYLCASGSGYGYTFGSGTRLTVV.

The chain joins TRBV6-5 to TRBJ1-1; no definite D call. This CDR3 is built from 13 residues. CDR1 is MNHEY, CDR2 SVGAGI, per germline. V dropped 6 bases and J dropped 0 bases, with 8 bases sitting between them. The CDR3, as DNA: TGTGCCAGCAGGATCCATTTGAACACTGAAGCTTTCTTT. Translating it yields CASRIHLNTEAFF.

The chain combines TRBV27 with TRBJ2-6; D unresolved. The V gene's germline CDR1 is MNHEY and CDR2 SMNVEV (reference sequence). V lost 8 bases and J lost 0, with 11 bases in between. The CDR3 loop spans 15 amino acids. The CDR3 loop reads CASGPLGSGANVLTF. The CDR3 nucleotides are TGTGCCAGCGGCCCCTTGGGCTCTGGGGCCAACGTCCTGACTTTC.

This sequence joins TRBV13 and TRBJ2-7, with TRBD2 matching 8 bases. Germline lookup yields CDR1 PRHDT and CDR2 FYEKMQ (reference sequence). The CDR3 is made up of 14 amino acids. The ends lost 6 bases at V and 0 bases at J; junction bases unmatched: 4. CDR3 sequence: CASRAGESSYEQYF. The CDR3 DNA reads TGTGCCAGCAGAGCGGGGGAGAGCTCCTACGAGCAGTACTTC.

The genes are TRBV5-8 and TRBJ2-3; 9 bases agree with TRBD2. The CDR3 has 18 residues. J gave up 0 bases and V 0 bases, and 8 bases lay outside the gene matches. Germline CDR1 and CDR2: SGHTS and YDEGEE. The CDR3 is CASSLGLAGLSSTDTQYF. CDR3 nucleotide sequence: TGTGCCAGCAGCTTGGGGCTAGCGGGATTATCTAGCACAGATACGCAGTATTTT.

CDR3 DNA: TGTGCCAGCAGGGGGACATGGACTTCGGACTCCTACGAGCAGTACTTC. It specifies CASRGTWTSDSYEQYF. The chain recombines TRBV2 with TRBJ2-7; possibly TRBD1 for D (6 bases). The germline V and J ends were trimmed by 6 bases and 0 bases, with 18 bases remaining between them. The V gene's germline CDR1 is SNHLY and CDR2 FYNNEI. This CDR3 comprises 16 residues.

The rearrangement links TRBV5-4 to TRBJ2-7; TRBD2 agrees at 12 bases. CDR1 and CDR2 (germline): SGHNT, YYREEE (reference sequence). V trimming: 4 bases; J trimming: 5 bases; junction bases outside the gene matches: 4. The CDR3 is made up of 14 amino acids. In DNA, the CDR3 is TGTGCCAGCAGCCGACTAGCGGGAGATGACGAGCAGTACTTC. Translation gives CASSRLAGDDEQYF.

This clone was counted once. The chain links TRBV4-1 to TRBJ2-1, with D perhaps matching TRBD2 (5 bases). The germline V gene encodes CDR1 MGHRA and CDR2 YSYEKL. CDR3 size: 15 residues. The ends were cut back, 0 bases at V and 2 bases at J, with 8 bases in the middle. CDR3 protein: CASSQDGLTYNEQFF. The CDR3 bases are TGCGCCAGCAGCCAAGATGGACTTACCTACAATGAGCAGTTCTTC.

The chain links TRBV11-3 to TRBJ2-5, with D uncertain. CDR1 is SGHNT and CDR2 is YENEEA in the germline V gene. Deletions cut 0 bases from V and 0 bases from J, with 11 bases between. The CDR3 has 16 amino acids. CDR3 loop: CASSLDQQPYQETQYF. The CDR3 nucleotides are TGTGCCAGCAGCTTAGATCAGCAGCCCTACCAAGAGACCCAGTACTTC.

This chain uses TRBV7-9 with TRBJ2-1; 7 bases are shared with TRBD2. Germline V gene data show CDR1 as SEHNR and CDR2 as FQNEAQ (reference sequence). CDR3 length: 15 amino acids. J gave up 6 bases and V 3 bases, and 8 bases lay outside the gene matches. CDR3 sequence (DNA): TGTGCCAGCAGCTTGACTAGCATTGGGGGCAATGAGCAGTTCTTC. Amino acids: CASSLTSIGGNEQFF.

The rearrangement uses TRBV27 and TRBJ2-3, with 10 bases that match TRBD2. Per the germline V gene, CDR1 is MNHEY and CDR2 is SMNVEV (reference sequence). The V and J ends lost 2 bases and 4 bases, in that order; junction bases with no gene match: 9. The length of the CDR3 is 17 residues. The CDR3 coding sequence is TGTGCCAGCAGTTTACAGTTAGCGGGAGGTATATCAGATACGCAGTATTTT. Amino acid sequence: CASSLQLAGGISDTQYF.

The V and J genes are TRBV10-3 and TRBJ1-3; a possible D gene is TRBD1 (6 bases). Deletions cut 8 bases from V and 4 bases from J, with 12 bases between. The CDR3 is 13 residues long. The germline CDR1 and CDR2 sequences are ENHRY and SYGVKD. The CDR3 sequence: CAIRRRGGNTIYF. The CDR3 nucleotides are TGTGCCATCCGGAGAAGGGGGGGAAACACCATATATTTT.

The genes are TRBV11-3 and TRBJ1-4; no reliable D call. V lost 5 bases to trimming and J lost 11 bases, with 18 bases between them. Germline V gene lookup returns CDR1 SGHNT and CDR2 YENEEA. The CDR3 consists of 14 residues. In DNA, the CDR3 is TGTGCCAGCAGCCCCCGGGCCCGGAATTGGAAACTGTTTTTT. It codes for CASSPRARNWKLFF.

The chain carries TRBV11-2 and TRBJ1-3, with TRBD1 as a possible D gene (5 bases). V was cut by 7 bases and J by 8 bases, with 18 bases left in between. This CDR3 comprises 14 residues. Looked up from germline, CDR1 is SGHAT and CDR2 is FQNNGV. The CDR3 loop reads CASNPGVMSDTIYF. The CDR3 nucleotides are TGTGCCAGCAACCCGGGGGTGATGAGTGACACCATATATTTT.

V is TRBV14 and J is TRBJ2-5, with D hard to call. The CDR3 sequence is 12 residues long. V was shortened by 0 bases and J by 10 bases, with 9 bases between the two germline ends. Germline CDR1 is SGHDN and CDR2 is FVKESK. CDR3 loop: CASSQDPLVQYF. In nucleotides, the CDR3 is TGTGCCAGCAGCCAAGATCCACTTGTCCAGTACTTC.

This clone was counted a single time. The chain uses TRBV7-8 and TRBJ1-2; D unresolved. Trimming cost V 1 base and J 0 bases, with 12 bases left between them. Germline values: CDR1 SGHVS, CDR2 FQNEAQ. The length of the CDR3 is 16 residues. CDR3 region: CASSLVAVISNYGYTF. The CDR3 DNA sequence: TGTGCCAGCAGCTTAGTAGCGGTCATCTCTAACTATGGCTACACCTTC. The full variable domain, completed using reference TRBV7-8 and TRBJ1-2, is GAGVSQSPRYKVAKRGQDVALRCDPISGHVSLFWYQQALGQGPEFLTYFQNEAQLDKSGLPSDRFFAERPEGSVSTLKIQRTQQEDSAVYLCASSLVAVISNYGYTFGSGTRLTVV.

The chain has TRBV6-1 and TRBJ2-1, with a possible D match to TRBD2 (6 bases). Deletions cut 8 bases from V and 9 bases from J, with 17 bases between. Germline V gene sequence: CDR1 MNHNS, CDR2 SASEGT. The CDR3 is 13 amino acids. The CDR3: CASLADGLGEQFF. CDR3 in DNA: TGTGCCAGCTTAGCGGATGGGCTCGGTGAGCAGTTCTTC.

The V gene is TRBV5-1, the J gene TRBJ1-2; a possible D gene is TRBD1 (6 bases). The CDR3 is 16 residues long. Germline V gene lookup returns CDR1 SGHRS and CDR2 YFSETQ. V lost 2 bases to trimming and J lost 10 bases, with 24 bases between them. DNA of the CDR3: TGCGCCAGCAGCTTTCGCGTCGGGGCTACAGGGTGGAACTACACCTTC. Protein: CASSFRVGATGWNYTF. The entire variable domain, with the rest obtained from reference TRBV5-1 and TRBJ1-2, is as follows: KAGVTQTPRYLIKTRGQQVTLSCSPISGHRSVSWYQQTPGQGLQFLFEYFSETQRNKGNFPGRFSGRQFSNSRSEMNVSTLELGDSALYLCASSFRVGATGWNYTFGSGTRLTVV.

V gene TRBV19 combines with J gene TRBJ2-2; D might be TRBD1 or TRBD2, each matching 6 bases. CDR3 size: 15 residues. With 1 base removed from V and 8 bases from J, the gap between germline ends came to 14 bases. Germline V lookup: CDR1 LNHDA, CDR2 SQIVND (reference sequence). CDR3 nucleotide sequence: TGTGCCAGTAGTATAGTTGCCGGGGGCCGAGGGGAGCTGTTTTTT. Encoded protein: CASSIVAGGRGELFF.